Here is one T cell receptor (beta chain) with its context. The antigen remains undetermined. There are 12 residues in the CDR3. V gave up 8 bases and J gave up 3 bases, with 10 bases separating them. Germline V CDR1 and CDR2: MNHEY, SMNVEV (reference sequence). This specimen comes from a study of OX40 agonist ivuxolimab in advanced cancers. In the study overall: Patients received the agonistic anti-OX40 (CD134) antibody ivuxolimab. Every patient in dose escalation had hepatocellular carcinoma, melanoma, renal cell or head and neck cancer.

Points from the study as a whole: Part of the nonresponder group also had normalized T-cell clonal expansion that was low. Clonal expansion was seen in CD4+ and CD8+ blood T cells by week 6 at 0.1 to 3.0 mg/kg.

Libraries were prepared by immunoSEQ multiplex PCR; TCRdb keeps only in-frame clonotypes and omits some of them. The table lists some 27,000 clones, roughly 85% of them singletons, with around 10% in the top ten. This TCR derives from an adult with an advanced solid tumor such as melanoma, head and neck, liver or kidney cancer. The V and J genes are TRBV27 and TRBJ1-1; D call uncertain. The starting material was CD4+ or CD8+ T cells sorted from blood, obtained in a trial of the OX40 agonist ivuxolimab. For the CDR3, the DNA is TGTGCCAGCGGGGAGTGGGACACTGAAGCTTTCTTT. Translation: CASGEWDTEAFF.